This TCR beta chain was captured in a study of shared clonotypes between healthy human individuals. Germline-derived CDR1 and CDR2 are LNHDA and SQIVND (reference sequence). The V gene end was trimmed by 1 base and the J gene end by 5 bases; junction bases not matched to a gene: 8. This CDR3 has 16 amino acids. General study findings and limits: Inspection by rarefaction showed sorted-subset sequencing to be incomplete despite large depth.

As regards this clone: Its matching antigen is unknown.

The assay ran at deep level. TCRdb's table, derived via immunoSEQ multiplex PCR, lists solely in-frame clones and lacks some. The top ten clones hold more than 0.3% of a sample with around 370,000 clones, about 96% of them seen once. Each CD8 memory set brought CD45RO+ cells together with CCR7-negative CD45RA+ TemRA cells. The specimen sequenced was memory CD8+ T cells sorted from blood. Subset reported: CD45RO+ cells pooled with CCR7-negative TemRA cells. This clonotype was obtained from a man in his thirties or forties in good health. J is TRBJ2-1 and V is TRBV19; the match to TRBD2 covers 7 bases. The CDR3 loop is CASSIGRGRADNEQFF. The CDR3, as DNA: TGTGCCAGTAGTATAGGGCGAGGGAGGGCCGACAATGAGCAGTTCTTC.